This is a list of T cell receptor beta chains from one sample in a study of technical replicates of blood from a handful of donors. The data were produced by immunoSEQ multiplex PCR, yet TCRdb's version contains in-frame clones alone and is incomplete. The sample includes about 72,000 clones, around 90% of them seen just once. The specimen sequenced was T cells isolated from PBMCs. These receptors came from a human donor in good health. Each CDR3 is given with its conserved first and last residue. A D gene is named only where the DNA matches it firmly. Only some rows state a clone size, as once, few, many or a class for expanded clones.

J gene | V gene | clone size | D gene | CDR3 DNA | CDR3 protein
TRBJ2-2 | TRBV27 | - | - | TGTGCCAGCAGTTCCTCAGGTACCGGGGAGCTGTTTTTT | CASSSSGTGELFF
TRBJ2-7 | TRBV20-1 | - | - | TGCAGTGCTAGCCCTGACGAGCAGTACTTC | CSASPDEQYF
TRBJ2-1 | TRBV6-5 | - | TRBD2 | TGTGCCAGCAAACTGCTAGCGGGGGTCTACAATGAGCAGTTCTTC | CASKLLAGVYNEQFF
TRBJ2-7 | TRBV13 | - | - | TGTGCCAGCAGCTTAGGCTTGGCCTCCCAACAATACTACGAGCAGTACTTC | CASSLGLASQQYYEQYF
TRBJ1-4 | TRBV27 | - | TRBD1 | TGTGCCAGCAGCATGGGGGACAGGGCTGAAAAACTGTTTTTT | CASSMGDRAEKLFF
TRBJ2-2 | TRBV28 | - | - | TGTGCCAGCAGTTTCCCGGGACTGGTCGAGGGAACCGGGGAGCTGTTTTTT | CASSFPGLVEGTGELFF
TRBJ2-7 | TRBV29-1 | - | - | TGCAGCGTCCGGGACCAGGGGTACGAGCAGTACTTC | CSVRDQGYEQYF
TRBJ2-7 | TRBV4-1 | few | TRBD2 | TGCGCCAGCAGCCAAAAGGGACTAGCGGGCGAGCAGTACTTC | CASSQKGLAGEQYF
TRBJ2-7 | TRBV27 | - | TRBD2 | TGTGCCAGCAGGCGCGGGAGGGGCAACGAGCAGTACTTC | CASRRGRGNEQYF
TRBJ1-1 | TRBV29-1 | - | TRBD1 | TGCAGCGGTGAGGGACAGGGGGTCTGGACTGAAGCTTTCTTT | CSGEGQGVWTEAFF
TRBJ2-7 | TRBV28 | once | - | TGTGCCAGCAGGCCAGCCCGGCTAGCGCACCCTACAGAGCAGTACTTC | CASRPARLAHPTEQYF
TRBJ1-1 | TRBV28 | - | - | TGTGCCAGCAGGCTACCACAGGAGAACACTGAAGCTTTCTTT | CASRLPQENTEAFF
TRBJ1-3 | TRBV5-1 | - | - | TGCGCCAGCAGCTTGGAGGTTCGGGGTCTCTCTGGAAACACCATATATTTT | CASSLEVRGLSGNTIYF
TRBJ2-3 | TRBV5-1 | - | TRBD2 | TGCGCCAGCAGCTTGGAGGGTAGCGGGAGGGCCCCAGATACGCAGTATTTT | CASSLEGSGRAPDTQYF
TRBJ2-7 | TRBV6-5 | - | - | TGTGCCAGCAGTTACTTGGCAGAAAGCTACGAGCAGTACTTC | CASSYLAESYEQYF
TRBJ2-3 | TRBV29-1 | - | - | TGCAGCGTTCAGGGGTTGGGGGCAGATACGCAGTATTTT | CSVQGLGADTQYF
TRBJ2-1 | TRBV6-1 | - | TRBD2 | TGTGCCAGCAGTGAATTGGCGGGAGTTCGGAATGAGCAGTTCTTC | CASSELAGVRNEQFF
TRBJ2-7 | TRBV6-1 | - | - | TGTGCCAGAGGGGGGGGCGAGCAGTACTTC | CARGGGEQYF
TRBJ1-5 | TRBV29-1 | - | - | TGCAGCGCCAAAGGGGCCTCAGTGGGCCAGCCCCAGCATTTT | CSAKGASVGQPQHF
TRBJ2-7 | TRBV7-2 | - | - | TGTGCCAGCAGCTTCCGACAGGTCTACGAGCAGTACTTC | CASSFRQVYEQYF
TRBJ2-7 | TRBV5-8 | - | TRBD2 | TGTGCCAGCAGCCCAGGACCCTCGGGAGGCTACGAGCAGTACTTC | CASSPGPSGGYEQYF
TRBJ1-4 | TRBV14 | - | - | TGTGCCAGCAGCCCCACCGGGGGACCTAATGAAAAACTGTTTTTT | CASSPTGGPNEKLFF
TRBJ2-3 | TRBV4-1 | - | TRBD2 | TGCGCCAGCAGCAAAGGGACTAGCGGGAGTTGGGATACGCAGTATTTT | CASSKGTSGSWDTQYF
TRBJ2-1 | TRBV25-1 | once | TRBD2 | TGTGCCAGCAGTGTACTAGCGGGAGGGCCTAACAATGAGCAGTTCTTC | CASSVLAGGPNNEQFF
TRBJ1-5 | TRBV19 | - | - | TGTGCCAGTAGAGAGGGCAATCAGCCCCAGCATTTT | CASREGNQPQHF
TRBJ2-3 | TRBV5-1 | - | - | TGCGCCAGCAGCCCATCCCCAGGATACCTTTTCGCAGATACGCAGTATTTT | CASSPSPGYLFADTQYF
TRBJ2-7 | TRBV27 | - | - | TGTGCCAGCAGTTTAAGGTTCGGCGGCACCTACGAGCAGTACTTC | CASSLRFGGTYEQYF
TRBJ2-5 | TRBV5-5 | - | - | TGTGCCAGCAGCTTGGAAGGCGGCGGTCGGACCCAGTACTTC | CASSLEGGGRTQYF
TRBJ2-7 | TRBV28 | - | - | TGTGCCAGCAGTCAAAGCCCCTGGGGAGAACGGATCTACGAGCAGTACTTC | CASSQSPWGERIYEQYF